These T cell receptor beta chains were read from a single sample in a study of control samples from healthy donors and cancer patients. The assay was immunoSEQ multiplex PCR, and TCRdb's table has in-frame clones only and misses some. The sample gives approximately 89,000 clones, more than 75% of which show up once; under 25% is in the top ten. What was sequenced was blood. These receptors were taken from a man younger than 40 in good health. Each CDR3 is given without its conserved first and last residue. Rows may omit the clone size; those that give it use once, few, many or a size class.

>NA|TRBV5-4
ASSFPNTEAF
>NA|TRBV20-1
SARDYNEQF
>NA|TRBV11-2
ASSLQGVGLSEAF
>NA|TRBV11-2
ASSLGQGFRTPLH
>NA|TRBV4-1
ASSQGGAGETQY
>NA|TRBV6-2/TRBV6-3
ASSEAGEQY
>NA|TRBV9
ASSVGNSPLH
>NA|TRBV27
ASSSVRVNYGYT
>NA|TRBV5-1
ASRPAGGNQETQY
>NA|TRBV5-1
ASSPDHPSTDTQY
>NA|TRBV18
ASSPGLFANTEAF
>few|TRBV12-5
ASGLARTGAHTQY
>few|TRBV5-5
ASSLSTEAF
>NA|TRBV11-3
ASSDRDRDPYNEQF
>NA|TRBV6-5
ASSYGFGPNYGYT
>NA|TRBV20-1
SASVGASDTQY
>NA|TRBV6-2/TRBV6-3
ASSYGQNSNQPQH
>NA|TRBV4-1
ASSPSPTGPVSSGNTIY
>NA|TRBV5-1
ASTGQGIPDTQY
>NA|TRBV5-1
ASSDYSGANVLT
>NA|TRBV7-9
ASSLAKRGREETQY
>NA|TRBV28
ASSKTGGSTEAF
>NA|TRBV4-1
ASSPKVPVQGAGGNQPQH
>NA|TRBV18
ASSPSRVNTEAF
>NA|TRBV11-2
ASSLYRRGEQF
>NA|TRBV9
ASSVTTLTDPYGYT
>once|TRBV9
ASSATSGGITGELF
>many|TRBV29-1
SVDGSDTDTQY
>NA|TRBV4-1
ASSQGRGLEAF
>NA|TRBV20-1
SASRGGLVTYNEQF
>NA|TRBV7-2
ASGQGGYNEQF
>NA|TRBV19
ASTPSGGISYNEQF
>NA|TRBV7-7
ASSLARADQETQY
>once|TRBV2
ASSDWRRETQY
>NA|TRBV18
ASSPQGMVTEAF
>NA|TRBV11-3
ASSLEDRVCLGTEAF
>NA|TRBV29-1
SVMIQGVRGNTIY
>NA|TRBV25-1
ASSGALAGLTDTQY
>NA|TRBV10-3
ACSWGTNTGELF
>NA|TRBV4-1
ASSPRTSGGDLEVQF
>NA|TRBV19
ASSDSSYNSPLH
>NA|TRBV6-6
ASSPGSSPLH
>NA|TRBV7-2
ASSPRGGYNEKLF
>NA|TRBV4-1
ASSQSGFNYGYT
>medium-sized|TRBV27
ASSLQGHTEAF
>NA|TRBV3-1/TRBV3-2
ASSQDLGGGETQY